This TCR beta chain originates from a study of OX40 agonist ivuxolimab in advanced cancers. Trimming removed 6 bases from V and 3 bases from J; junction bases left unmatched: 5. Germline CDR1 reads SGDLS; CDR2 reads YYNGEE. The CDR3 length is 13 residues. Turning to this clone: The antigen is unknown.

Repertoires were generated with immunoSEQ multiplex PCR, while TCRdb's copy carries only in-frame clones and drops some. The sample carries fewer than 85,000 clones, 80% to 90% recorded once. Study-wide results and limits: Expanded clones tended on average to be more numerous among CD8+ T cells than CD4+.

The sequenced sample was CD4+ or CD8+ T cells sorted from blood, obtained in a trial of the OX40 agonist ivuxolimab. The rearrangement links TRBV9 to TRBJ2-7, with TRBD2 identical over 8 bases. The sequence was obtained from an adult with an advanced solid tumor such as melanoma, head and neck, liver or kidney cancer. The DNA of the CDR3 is TGTGCCAGCAAAGCGGGGGACCGCTACGAGCAGTACTTC. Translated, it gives CASKAGDRYEQYF.